Presented here are 17 T cell receptor beta chains from one specimen sequenced in a study of beta chain features in type 1 diabetes. As every portion of the isolated RNA was reverse transcribed, the sequencing read expressed TCRB transcripts. The data were produced by immunoSEQ multiplex PCR, yet TCRdb's version contains in-frame clones alone and is incomplete. The data hold more than 150,000 clones, with 10% to 15% observed a single time. The sequenced material came from central memory CD4+ T cells from blood. All receptors come from a young woman in good health.

This clone turned up a few times. This chain connects TRBV10-2 to TRBJ1-1; D is unclear. The CDR3 is 12 amino acids. CDR1 is WSHSY, CDR2 SAAADI, per germline. The DNA of the CDR3 is TGCGTTATGAGATGGTTGGACACTGAAGCTTTCTTT. As protein: CVMRWLDTEAFF.

The V gene is TRBV7-8, the J gene TRBJ2-4; TRBD1 aligns across 8 bases. The CDR3 has 15 residues. Losses at the gene ends were 5 bases for V and 7 bases for J; bases not matched to a gene: 10. Germline CDR1 is SGHVS and CDR2 is FQNEAQ. The DNA for the CDR3 is TGTGCCAGCAGCCAGCCGGCACAGGGGGAGAACATTCAGTACTTC. Translating it yields CASSQPAQGENIQYF. The entire variable domain, with the rest obtained from reference TRBV7-8 and TRBJ2-4, is as follows: GAGVSQSPRYKVAKRGQDVALRCDPISGHVSLFWYQQALGQGPEFLTYFQNEAQLDKSGLPSDRFFAERPEGSVSTLKIQRTQQEDSAVYLCASSQPAQGENIQYFGAGTRLSVL.

The V and J genes are TRBV7-2 and TRBJ2-7, with 7 bases aligning to TRBD1. In germline, CDR1 is SGHTA, CDR2 FQGNSA. The CDR3 spans 15 residues. Unmatched junction bases numbered 5, after V lost 0 bases and J lost 3 bases. The CDR3: CASSLAGGQYYEQYF. In DNA, the CDR3 is TGTGCCAGCAGCTTAGCAGGGGGCCAATACTACGAGCAGTACTTC.

This clone has more than one count but fewer than ten. The chain uses TRBV11-2 and TRBJ1-4; D gene unclear. Germline CDR1 is SGHAT and CDR2 is FQNNGV. This CDR3 is 16 amino acids long. Trimming left V 1 base short and J 7 bases short, with 16 bases between. DNA of the CDR3: TGTGCCAGCAGCTTAGGGCCCGGTCGCGGAGGTGAAAAACTGTTTTTT. It specifies CASSLGPGRGGEKLFF.

This clone was seen a handful of times. The chain is built from TRBV30 and TRBJ2-1, with 7 bases fitting TRBD1. This CDR3 contains 13 residues. Germline trimming cut 4 bases from V and 7 bases from J; bases unmatched to any gene: 7. Germline V CDR1 and CDR2: GTSNPN, SVGIG (reference sequence). The CDR3 DNA sequence: TGTGCCTGGAATCAGGGGGAATGGAATGAGCAGTTCTTC. Amino acid sequence: CAWNQGEWNEQFF.

The chain couples TRBV27 to TRBJ1-1, with 7 bases identical to TRBD1. The CDR3 extends over 15 amino acids. V lost 5 bases to trimming and J lost 3 bases; unmatched junction nucleotides: 9. Germline CDR1 MNHEY, CDR2 SMNVEV (reference sequence). Here the CDR3 reads CASSPLSTGHTEAFF. CDR3 DNA: TGTGCCAGCAGTCCGCTATCGACAGGGCACACTGAAGCTTTCTTT.

Remarks on this clone: The sample has other DNA sequences that encode this CDR3 too. The V call is TRBV28, the J call TRBJ2-3, with 9 bases aligning to TRBD2. From germline, CDR1 is MDHEN and CDR2 SYDVKM. Germline trimming cut 5 bases from V and 3 bases from J; bases unmatched to any gene: 9. The CDR3 extends over 16 amino acids. In DNA, the CDR3 is TGTGCCAGCAGTCCCCAGACTAGCGGAGTAACAGATACGCAGTATTTT. Protein product: CASSPQTSGVTDTQYF.

This clone has more than one count but fewer than ten. This chain uses TRBV4-2 with TRBJ2-2; maybe TRBD1 (6 bases). In germline, CDR1 is LGHNA, CDR2 YNFKEQ. The CDR3 contains 16 residues. The V end lost 4 bases, the J end lost 0 bases, and 12 bases lay between the germline ends. CDR3 DNA sequence: TGTGCCAGCAGCCGAAACAGGGAATCGAACACCGGGGAGCTGTTTTTT. Amino acids: CASSRNRESNTGELFF.

There are a few counts of this clone. V and J are TRBV30 and TRBJ1-3; weak D call: TRBD1 (6 bases). V lost 2 bases and J 0 bases, leaving 8 bases between the germline ends. The length of the CDR3 is 14 residues. Germline CDR1 and CDR2: GTSNPN and SVGIG (reference sequence). The chain's CDR3 is CAWSQGRSGNTIYF. CDR3 DNA: TGTGCCTGGAGTCAGGGGCGCTCTGGAAACACCATATATTTT.

This chain joins TRBV29-1 and TRBJ2-3; D might be TRBD2 (6 bases). CDR1 is SQVTM, CDR2 ANQGSEA, per germline. Deletions cut 4 bases from V and 5 bases from J, with 16 bases between. The CDR3 spans 14 residues. The CDR3, as DNA: TGCAGCGTTGTTTATGGGGGGAGAGGAGATACGCAGTATTTT. The encoded protein is CSVVYGGRGDTQYF.

This clone has more than one count but fewer than ten. The chain has TRBV29-1 and TRBJ2-7, with 11 bases aligning to TRBD1. The junction had 5 bases not matched to a gene; V was cut back by 4 bases and J by 3 bases. Germline assignment: CDR1 SQVTM and CDR2 ANQGSEA. The CDR3 has 14 residues. CDR3 loop: CSVAAGTGGYEQYF. The CDR3 region has the DNA TGCAGCGTTGCTGCCGGGACAGGGGGCTACGAGCAGTACTTC.

This clone was observed a few times. The CDR3 reads CASSYTTAGGPGELFF. CDR3 DNA: TGTGCCAGCAGTTACACGACGGCAGGAGGGCCCGGGGAGCTGTTTTTT. J is TRBJ2-2 and V is TRBV6-6; possibly TRBD2 for D (6 bases). The CDR3 runs 16 residues. Germline CDR1 reads MNHNY; CDR2 reads SVGAGI (reference sequence). V lost 2 bases to trimming and J lost 6 bases, with 16 bases between them.

The chain uses TRBV15 and TRBJ2-3; 8 bases fit TRBD1. The CDR3 runs to 18 residues. Per germline, CDR1 LNHNV and CDR2 YYDKDF (reference sequence). Trimming took 1 base from V and 3 from J; bases not matched to a gene: 12. The CDR3 DNA reads TGTGCCACCAGCAGAGTAGGTCGACAGGGGTTGAGGACAGATACGCAGTATTTT. It codes for CATSRVGRQGLRTDTQYF.

The CDR3 reads CASSLAGGQSYNEQFF. CDR3 in DNA: TGTGCCAGCAGCTTAGCGGGAGGGCAGTCCTACAATGAGCAGTTCTTC. V gene TRBV7-8 combines with J gene TRBJ2-1, with 7 bases that match TRBD2. This CDR3 has 16 amino acids. The trim removed 0 bases at V and 1 base at J, leaving 3 bases unmatched. Germline CDR1 reads SGHVS; CDR2 reads FQNEAQ.

This clone was picked up many times. Other DNA sequences in this specimen translate into the identical CDR3. The chain joins TRBV18 to TRBJ1-1; D not resolved. Germline CDR1 KGHSH, CDR2 LQKENI. The V and J ends lost 1 base and 1 base respectively, with 7 bases between them. CDR3 length: 14 amino acids. CDR3: CASSPLGGNTEAFF. As DNA, the CDR3 is TGTGCCAGCTCACCACTCGGTGGGAACACTGAAGCTTTCTTT.

This chain connects TRBV5-1 to TRBJ2-7, with D uncertain. This CDR3 has 13 residues. Per the germline V gene, CDR1 is SGHRS and CDR2 is YFSETQ. Between the trimmed V and J ends, which lost 1 base and 5 bases, there was a span of 10 bases. CDR3 bases: TGCGCCAGCAGCTTGAAACCCGACAACGAGCAGTACTTC. Translated, it gives CASSLKPDNEQYF. The full variable domain, with the rest looked up from reference TRBV5-1 and TRBJ2-7, is KAGVTQTPRYLIKTRGQQVTLSCSPISGHRSVSWYQQTPGQGLQFLFEYFSETQRNKGNFPGRFSGRQFSNSRSEMNVSTLELGDSALYLCASSLKPDNEQYFGPGTRLTVT.

This clone turned up a few times. V is TRBV2 and J is TRBJ1-2, with D perhaps matching TRBD1 (6 bases). CDR3 size: 12 residues. Trimming cost V 5 bases and J 7 bases, with 11 bases left between them. Germline CDR1 and CDR2: SNHLY and FYNNEI. Here the CDR3 DNA reads TGTGCCAGCAGTACAGGGCTGGGTGGCTACACCTTC. It encodes CASSTGLGGYTF.